This TCR beta chain was sequenced for a study of cytomegalovirus exposure and HLA in healthy donors (dated by TCRdb to 2017 to 2019). Regarding the study in general: In an earlier analysis of 550 to 750 of the donors, 276 Gb of sequence data and 95 million to 130 million unique TCR beta sequences from about 190 million T cells were reported. An early release that covered roughly 600 HLA-typed donors contained approximately 300 gigabases of sequencing data and 80 million or so unique TCR sequences. Of the roughly 400 genotyped donors, 81% were placed in the genetic ancestry cluster associated with self-reported Caucasian donors. The aim of the study was to test whether cataloging public T cell receptors could identify signatures of past pathogen exposure. The study profiled the T cell repertoires of about 640 subjects by immunosequencing and related them to cytomegalovirus serostatus. A separate validation cohort of over a hundred different subjects was used in addition to the approximately 700-subject first cohort. The study combined high-throughput TCR immunosequencing, statistical association of individual TCRs with disease status, and machine learning to predict cytomegalovirus infection status. In a later analysis, previously published TCR beta repertoires from 666 donors were re-analyzed and high-resolution HLA genotyping was added so that TCR occurrence patterns could be studied. The later analysis used no new phenotypic data to find candidate immune exposures, relying instead on TCR beta sequences and their occurrence across donors. An earlier analysis of approximately 630 of the donors applied high-throughput TCR beta sequencing to assess whether each TCR beta V gene segment acted as functional or pseudogenic. Donor age, sex, ethnicity and CMV serostatus were compiled alongside the repertoire data. A later genetic analysis took genome-wide SNP genotypes for about three fifths of the roughly 700 donors and used that subset as a discovery cohort. All discovery cohort repertoires had been generated on a single sequencing platform. Both class I and class II loci were covered by HLA typing, at four-digit resolution. The number of typed donors differed by locus: roughly 629-640 for A, B, C, DRB1 and DQB1; approximately 540 for DQA1; some 590 for DPA1; and 400 to 480 for DPB1. Because of strong linkage in the cohort, four or five DR-DQ haplotypes were treated as single units for association and clustering. Across some 400 genotyped donors of the cohort, an average of roughly 200,000 unique TCR beta nucleotide sequences per donor were sequenced, and 15% to 20% of those sequences were non-productive. Study-wide conclusions, independent of this receptor: In a later analysis, TCR association rates were found to vary across HLA loci, with the most associated TCRs seen for DRB1 alleles and the fewest for HLA-C alleles. A cluster of highly shared sequence variants was judged likely to represent a technical artifact of the sequencing pipeline. Three of the identified cytomegalovirus-associated TCR beta chains were confirmed in vitro to be specific for cytomegalovirus antigens. A later analysis reported that several top co-occurrence clusters appeared linked to parvovirus B19, influenza, CMV and Epstein-Barr virus. V-gene and J-gene trimming of TCR beta chains was associated with a missense DCLRE1C variant in a later genetic analysis, and the association was replicated in an independent cohort. Assigning TCR associations to individual alleles was difficult when HLA alleles, especially DR and DQ, strongly co-occurred. A later analysis found that most CMV-associated TCR beta chains appeared HLA-restricted, with HLA associations seemingly driven largely by CMV exposure. Cytomegalovirus status was reported to be diagnosed by the classifier with high specificity and sensitivity in both the original and validation cohorts. Some IMGT-functional V segments, including TRBV6-2 and TRBV6-3, could not be told apart with the 87-base-pair reads, so those segments were excluded. In a later analysis, HLA-associated TCR beta chains showed more clonal expansion and lower generation probabilities than non-associated chains that were equally common. The study listed 164 TCR beta chains as associated with cytomegalovirus. According to the authors, the approach could potentially be generalized to other disease states and immunological phenotypes. A later analysis associated 16,951 TCR beta sequences with specific HLA alleles at a false discovery rate of 0.05. Because HLA typing was unavailable for some donors at each locus, only the typed subset was used in association tests. Broadly in line with IMGT annotations, most TCR beta V segments showed up in productive rearrangements about 87% or about 30% of the time in an earlier analysis of a few hundred of the donors. Most TCR sequences were observed very rarely across donors, whereas some public TCRs were present in many individuals. Because counts were too low, about 17 rarely observed V segments, including chromosome 9 orphons, were excluded from the earlier analysis of some 540 of the donors. The presence/absence analyses assumed that sequencing depth was roughly uniform across donors, and that assumption may not be true. In a later genetic analysis, fewer N-insertions in productive TCRs were reported among donors in an Asian-associated ancestry cluster than the roughly 700-donor mean. A further reported finding was that TCR beta sequences accurately predicted the HLA-A and HLA-B alleles for most subjects in the first cohort. Only TCR beta chains were sequenced in this cohort, and the absence of alpha or paired-chain data limited detectable features. CMV serostatus was the only immune exposure information available for the cohort. Correlated functional status among segregating V segments might reflect linkage disequilibrium, but an unknown experimental factor could not be ruled out.

The cohort consisted of 666 healthy bone marrow donors. At the time of sampling, all cohort members were nominally healthy, though unrecorded immune exposures were likely present. The donor tested CMV seronegative and was one of the 352 seronegative cohort members. Every donor gave a peripheral blood sample, and the peripheral blood mononuclear cells from that sample were used for TCR beta sequencing. Genomic DNA extraction from the blood cell samples was performed with the Qiagen DNeasy Blood Extraction Kit. The receptor library was made with the immunoSEQ multiplex PCR assay. For the multiplex PCR, a mixture combining 60 forward primers for TCR Vbeta segments and 13 reverse primers for TCR Jbeta segments was used. Amplification of the CDR3 region of rearranged TCR beta genes was performed with a multiplex PCR assay on genomic DNA. On the Illumina HiSeq System, the amplified TCR beta libraries were sequenced as 87-base-pair reads. Under the source paper's analysis protocol: In a later analysis, some 80 million unique TCR beta chains were counted across the roughly 700 repertoires, and about 10 million of these chains were shared by at least two donors. To remove PCR and sequencing errors, raw reads were error-corrected and collapsed into unique sequences using a nearest-neighbor algorithm that merged closely related sequences. To assign V, D and J gene segments, CDR3 sequences were aligned to IMGT reference sequences. For a sequence to be retained, at least a six-nucleotide match to both a V gene segment and a J gene segment was required. A rearrangement counted as productive if the CDR3 had no stop codons and remained in frame with V and J, and every other rearrangement counted as non-productive. Following IMGT convention, CDR3 was defined as the stretch from the second conserved V-encoded cysteine to the conserved J-encoded phenylalanine. The earlier analysis of about 620 of the donors excluded sequences that lacked an unambiguous match to a single V gene segment. In an earlier analysis of 587 of the donors, V segments were called functional above 56.7% productive rearrangements and were called segregating when the between-donor standard deviation exceeded 5%. A statistical classification framework was developed to diagnose cytomegalovirus status using the catalog of TCR beta chain sequences. In a later analysis, TCR nucleotide sequences were compared against IMGT/GENE-DB human TR gene sequences so that V and J genes could be assigned. Using the TCRdist pipeline, a later analysis assigned CDR3 sequences along with most-parsimonious VDJ recombination scenarios. In a later analysis, each TCR beta chain was defined by its CDR3 amino acid sequence together with its V-gene family, and reads without a unique V-gene family were excluded. In a later analysis, fewer than 650 highly shared, low-generation-probability nucleotide sequences were removed to address suspected cross-contamination and a sequencing artifact. For each public chain, a later analysis derived a clonal expansion index from normalized ranks of inferred template counts within each repertoire. A later analysis computed generation probabilities with a VDJ recombination model fitted to out-of-frame rearrangements, and checked the results against IGoR. A later analysis scored TCR-TCR, TCR-HLA and TCR-CMV co-occurrence with hypergeometric tests, applying a repertoire-size bias correction to TCR pairs. In a later analysis, false discovery rates were estimated by permuting HLA or CMV assignments 20 times. In a later analysis, co-occurring TCRs were grouped using DBSCAN, and TCRdist sequence similarity was added for clustering within HLA-allele-positive subsets. Repertoires with fewer than 30,000 or more than 120,000 public chains were left out of co-occurrence clustering, as were about 5 repertoires with anomalous nucleotide sharing. TCRdb stores this immuneACCESS table with in-frame sequences only. Part of the clones is absent; in the studies checked, under half of the shortfall reflects unresolved V genes, and no reason is known for the rest. That table gives V, J and clone size, and the DNA gave D and trimming. This sample lists 95,000 to 100,000 clones; around 73% were detected once. Approximately 0.83% of the sample is in the top ten clones.

From the cysteine through the phenylalanine, the CDR3 covers 14 amino acids. Only CDR3 DNA is held: 42 bases, read in frame from base 1. V is cut by 0 bases and J by 1 base, and the space between the germline ends is 5 bases. Based on the germline V gene, the CDR1 and CDR2 sequences are SGDLS and YYNGEE. A note on this clone: Its specific antigen is unknown. No base qualities exist here, and no much larger clone lies one base off it.

Recombination connected TRBV9 to TRBJ1-3; the D gene assignment is ambiguous. Sequencing used PBMCs. The TCR sequence derives from an older woman in good health and CMV-seronegative. Here is the DNA: TGTGCCAGCAGCGTAGGGGCTTCTGGAAACACCATATATTTT. It translates as CASSVGASGNTIYF. The CDR3 plus the reference TRBV9 and TRBJ1-3 genes for the other parts give the full variable domain: DSGVTQTPKHLITATGQRVTLRCSPRSGDLSVYWYQQSLDQGLQFLIQYYNGEERAKGNILERFSAQQFPDLHSELNLSSLELGDSALYFCASSVGASGNTIYFGEGSWLTVV.